Listed below are T cell receptor beta chains from one sample, sequenced in a study of cytomegalovirus exposure and HLA in healthy donors. TCRdb's table, derived via immunoSEQ multiplex PCR, lists solely in-frame clones and lacks some. The data hold roughly 160,000 clones, with approximately 80% observed a single time. The source material was PBMCs. The receptors come from a woman aged 25 to 39 in good health and CMV-seropositive. CDR3s include the opening cysteine and the closing phenylalanine or tryptophan. The order of the fields is J gene, clone size, D gene, V gene, CDR3 DNA, CDR3 protein. D genes are given only for firm matches. Not all rows give a size; the values are once, few, many and, for expanded clones, a class.

>TRBJ1-5|once|NA|TRBV4-3
TGCGCCAGCAGCCGGGGGGGAAATCAGCCCCAGCATTTT
CASSRGGNQPQHF
>TRBJ1-6|NA|NA|TRBV5-6
TGTGCCAGCAGCCTGGACAGATATAATTCACCCCTCCACTTT
CASSLDRYNSPLHF
>TRBJ2-5|NA|NA|TRBV4-2
TGTGCCAGCAGCCAAGATTTAAGGGGCCAAGAGACCCAGTACTTC
CASSQDLRGQETQYF
>TRBJ2-5|once|NA|TRBV27
TGTGCCAGCCGCTCTGTTTTCGAGGCGGGGGAGACCCAGTACTTC
CASRSVFEAGETQYF
>TRBJ1-3|NA|NA|TRBV18
TGTGCCAGCTCACCCACAGTAGGAGGGACCTCTGGAAACACCATATATTTT
CASSPTVGGTSGNTIYF
>TRBJ2-1|once|NA|TRBV10-3
TGTGCCATCAGTGAGTCGACTCTGCTTAGCTCCTACAATGAGCAGTTCTTC
CAISESTLLSSYNEQFF
>TRBJ1-1|few|NA|TRBV2
TGTGCCAGCAGGGGCCTCGGGGGGAACACTGAAGCTTTCTTT
CASRGLGGNTEAFF
>TRBJ1-1|NA|NA|TRBV9
TGTGCCAGCAGCGCTTCAGGGGTTGAGATCACTGAAGCTTTCTTT
CASSASGVEITEAFF
>TRBJ1-5|NA|TRBD1|TRBV19
TGTGCCAGTAGTCTCGACAGGGTGAGGAGCAATCAGCCCCAGCATTTT
CASSLDRVRSNQPQHF
>TRBJ2-5|NA|TRBD2|TRBV4-2
TGTGCCAGCAGCCAAGAAGGGGAGGGCCGGGAGACCCAGTACTTC
CASSQEGEGRETQYF
>TRBJ1-5|NA|NA|TRBV15
TGTGCCACCAGCAGAGGTATCACAGGGAGGGGAAGCAATCAGCCCCAGCATTTT
CATSRGITGRGSNQPQHF
>TRBJ2-2|NA|NA|TRBV4-2
TGTGCCAGCAGCCAAGAGCGGGGGCCAAACACCGGGGAGCTGTTTTTT
CASSQERGPNTGELFF
>TRBJ1-2|NA|NA|TRBV6-6
TGTGCCAGCAGTACTACAGGCACCTCTAACGGCTACACCTTC
CASSTTGTSNGYTF
>TRBJ1-2|NA|NA|TRBV29-1
TGCAGTAGCCCCGTCGAGGGAGCTGACTATGGCTACACCTTC
CSSPVEGADYGYTF
>TRBJ2-2|NA|TRBD1|TRBV9
TGTGCCAGCAGTTGGACAGGGGAAGGGACCGGGGAGCTGTTTTTT
CASSWTGEGTGELFF
>TRBJ1-6|NA|NA|TRBV19
TGTGCCAGTAGTCCCACCCAGGGGACGAGTTCACCCCTCCACTTT
CASSPTQGTSSPLHF
>TRBJ2-2|NA|NA|TRBV6-1
TGTGCCAGCAGTGCTTACAGGGTTGCCGGGGAGCTGTTTTTT
CASSAYRVAGELFF
>TRBJ2-7|NA|NA|TRBV9
TGTGCCAGCAGCGGCCGGGAGACCGCGCCGGAGCAGTACTTC
CASSGRETAPEQYF
>TRBJ1-6|NA|TRBD1|TRBV18
TGTGCCAGCTCACCACAGGGGGCTAGTAATTCACCCCTCCACTTT
CASSPQGASNSPLHF
>TRBJ2-1|NA|NA|TRBV29-1
TGCAGCCCTCGGACTGGAGCCTACAATGAGCAGTTCTTC
CSPRTGAYNEQFF
>TRBJ2-3|NA|TRBD1|TRBV5-1
TGCGCCAGCAGCTCGGGGACAGGGGTCACAGATACGCAGTATTTT
CASSSGTGVTDTQYF
>TRBJ2-7|NA|NA|TRBV27
TGTGCCAGCAGTACCCTAGAAAGCTCCTACGAGCAGTACTTC
CASSTLESSYEQYF
>TRBJ2-6|NA|TRBD1|TRBV27
TGTGCCAGCAGTTTGGGGACAGGGGCTGGGGCCAACGTCCTGACTTTC
CASSLGTGAGANVLTF
>TRBJ2-1|NA|TRBD2|TRBV5-4
TGTGCCAGCAGCTTCCCCCGAGCCAGCGGGGGGGCGTATGAGCAGTTCTTC
CASSFPRASGGAYEQFF
>TRBJ1-6|NA|TRBD1|TRBV28
TGTGCCAGCAGAACCGGGACAGTTTACTCACCCCTCCACTTT
CASRTGTVYSPLHF
>TRBJ1-1|NA|NA|TRBV4-3
TGCGCCAGCAGCCAAGATCTTCGGGGTCCGAACACTGAAGCTTTCTTT
CASSQDLRGPNTEAFF
>TRBJ1-2|NA|TRBD1|TRBV5-6
TGTGCCAGCAGCTTGTGGGACAGGGAGGAGGTTGGCTACACCTTC
CASSLWDREEVGYTF
>TRBJ1-2|NA|TRBD1|TRBV28
TGTGCCAGCAGTTTTGCCTTTGAAGGACAGGCAGCGGGCTACACCTTC
CASSFAFEGQAAGYTF
>TRBJ1-6|NA|NA|TRBV2
TGTGCCAGCAAAGTTGGCAGGGGCCCATATTCACCCCTCCACTTT
CASKVGRGPYSPLHF
>TRBJ1-1|once|NA|TRBV9
TGTGCCAGCAGCCCGGGACTTTTTATGAACACTGAAGCTTTCTTT
CASSPGLFMNTEAFF
>TRBJ2-7|NA|TRBD1|TRBV4-3
TGCGCCAGCAGCCACCTCGACAGGGCTCGGGTGTACGAGCAGTACTTC
CASSHLDRARVYEQYF
>TRBJ2-5|NA|TRBD1|TRBV11-1
TGTGCCAGCAGCTGGGACAGGGGGAAAGAGACCCAGTACTTC
CASSWDRGKETQYF
>TRBJ2-7|NA|NA|TRBV6-5
TGTGCCAGCAGTCGTACCTACGAGCAGTACTTC
CASSRTYEQYF
>TRBJ1-5|once|NA|TRBV19
TGTGCCAGTAGTCCCACAGGGCCTAGCAATCAGCCCCAGCATTTT
CASSPTGPSNQPQHF
>TRBJ2-2|once|TRBD2|TRBV5-4
TGTGCCAGCAGCCGCGGACTAGCGGGGGGGTCGAACACCGGGGAGCTGTTTTTT
CASSRGLAGGSNTGELFF
>TRBJ1-2|NA|NA|TRBV7-8
TGTGCCAGCTACGGGGGGAACTATGGCTACACCTTC
CASYGGNYGYTF
>TRBJ1-1|NA|NA|TRBV19
TGTGCCAGCACCAGGCAGGGCACCATGAACACTGAAGCTTTCTTT
CASTRQGTMNTEAFF